This is a list of T cell receptor beta chains from one sample in a study of post-analysis software for immune sequencing data. MiXCR was run by TCRdb on the PCR reads, yielding one entry per CDR3 protein. This table holds about 460,000 distinct CDR3 sequences, around 40% found once. The sequenced material came from blood. The receptor set was obtained from a girl aged 10-17 years with multiple sclerosis. Each CDR3 is given with its conserved first and last residue. The order of the fields is D gene, J gene, clone size, V gene, CDR3 protein, CDR3 DNA. The D gene is left open where the match is weak. Clone size is given for some rows only: seen once, a few or many times, or a class if the clone is expanded.

d_gene: TRBD1; j_gene: TRBJ2-7; abundance: few; v_gene: TRBV20-1; CDR3aa: CSANHGQGSDEQYF; CDR3nt: TGCAGTGCTAATCACGGACAGGGATCGGACGAGCAGTACTTC
d_gene: NA; j_gene: TRBJ2-5; abundance: few; v_gene: TRBV9; CDR3aa: CASSDFCGNVQETQYF; CDR3nt: TGTGCCAGCAGCGACTTCTGCGGGAACGTCCAAGAGACCCAGTACTTC
d_gene: TRBD2; j_gene: TRBJ2-7; abundance: NA; v_gene: TRBV11-2; CDR3aa: CASSFAGGGDEQYF; CDR3nt: TGTGCCAGCAGCTTTGCGGGAGGCGGCGACGAGCAGTACTTC
d_gene: TRBD2; j_gene: TRBJ2-1; abundance: NA; v_gene: TRBV20-1; CDR3aa: CTGLAGNEQFF; CDR3nt: TGCACGGGACTAGCGGGTAATGAGCAGTTCTTC
d_gene: TRBD2; j_gene: TRBJ2-1; abundance: few; v_gene: TRBV5-1; CDR3aa: CASSLFGGSKNEQFF; CDR3nt: TGCGCCAGCAGCTTATTCGGCGGGAGTAAAAATGAGCAGTTCTTC
d_gene: TRBD1; j_gene: TRBJ2-7; abundance: few; v_gene: TRBV12-3/TRBV12-4; CDR3aa: CASSYDRVYEQYF; CDR3nt: TGTGCCAGCAGTTATGACAGGGTCTACGAGCAGTACTTC
d_gene: TRBD2; j_gene: TRBJ2-3; abundance: few; v_gene: TRBV7-3; CDR3aa: CASSQTSVVTDTQYF; CDR3nt: TGTGCCAGCAGTCAGACTAGCGTAGTCACAGATACGCAGTATTTT
d_gene: TRBD2; j_gene: TRBJ2-1; abundance: NA; v_gene: TRBV6-2/TRBV6-3; CDR3aa: CASLGLAQYNEQFF; CDR3nt: TGTGCCAGCTTGGGACTAGCGCAATACAATGAGCAGTTCTTC
d_gene: NA; j_gene: TRBJ1-1; abundance: NA; v_gene: TRBV29-1; CDR3aa: CSVGGTLNTEAFF; CDR3nt: TGCAGCGTAGGGGGGACCCTGAACACTGAAGCTTTCTTT
d_gene: TRBD2; j_gene: TRBJ2-1; abundance: NA; v_gene: TRBV4-1; CDR3aa: CASSQDGKGLAAYYNEQFF; CDR3nt: TGCGCCAGCAGCCAAGATGGGAAGGGACTAGCGGCTTACTACAATGAGCAGTTCTTC
d_gene: NA; j_gene: TRBJ2-7; abundance: NA; v_gene: TRBV3-1; CDR3aa: CASSLTAAASYEQYF; CDR3nt: TGTGCCAGCAGCCTTACCGCAGCGGCCTCCTACGAGCAGTACTTC
d_gene: NA; j_gene: TRBJ1-1; abundance: NA; v_gene: TRBV29-1; CDR3aa: CSARRVNTEAFF; CDR3nt: TGCAGCGCTCGCAGAGTCAACACTGAAGCTTTCTTT
d_gene: TRBD2; j_gene: TRBJ2-5; abundance: NA; v_gene: TRBV28; CDR3aa: CASSMTSGRVGYQETQYF; CDR3nt: TGTGCCAGCAGTATGACTAGCGGGAGGGTGGGGTACCAAGAGACCCAGTACTTC
d_gene: NA; j_gene: TRBJ1-2; abundance: NA; v_gene: TRBV28; CDR3aa: CASSLQGRYTF; CDR3nt: TGTGCCAGCAGTCTACAGGGACGCTACACCTTC
d_gene: TRBD1; j_gene: TRBJ1-2; abundance: NA; v_gene: TRBV9; CDR3aa: CASSVHRGRYTF; CDR3nt: TGTGCCAGCAGCGTCCACAGGGGACGCTACACCTTC
d_gene: NA; j_gene: TRBJ2-5; abundance: NA; v_gene: TRBV7-3; CDR3aa: CASSLTSEFGETQYF; CDR3nt: TGTGCCAGCAGCTTAACGTCGGAGTTCGGGGAGACCCAGTACTTC
d_gene: NA; j_gene: TRBJ1-2; abundance: few; v_gene: TRBV20-1; CDR3aa: CSASLGRGSYGYTF; CDR3nt: TGCAGTGCTAGTCTTGGCAGGGGATCCTATGGCTACACCTTC
d_gene: NA; j_gene: TRBJ2-7; abundance: NA; v_gene: TRBV29-1; CDR3aa: CSVVLRGSYEQYF; CDR3nt: TGCAGCGTTGTACTCAGGGGTTCCTACGAGCAGTACTTC
d_gene: TRBD1; j_gene: TRBJ1-3; abundance: few; v_gene: TRBV9; CDR3aa: CASSPTTGGTGNTIYF; CDR3nt: TGTGCCAGCAGCCCAACGACAGGGGGTACTGGAAACACCATATATTTT
d_gene: TRBD1; j_gene: TRBJ2-1; abundance: few; v_gene: TRBV2; CDR3aa: CASRGPGQGYNEQFF; CDR3nt: TGTGCCAGCAGGGGGCCGGGACAGGGGTACAATGAGCAGTTCTTC
d_gene: NA; j_gene: TRBJ2-7; abundance: NA; v_gene: TRBV20-1; CDR3aa: CSARDPSPQGRAYEQYF; CDR3nt: TGCAGTGCTAGAGATCCTTCTCCACAGGGAAGGGCCTACGAGCAGTACTTC
d_gene: TRBD2; j_gene: TRBJ2-3; abundance: few; v_gene: TRBV3-1; CDR3aa: CASSQIPGLAGTDTQYF; CDR3nt: TGTGCCAGCAGCCAAATCCCGGGACTAGCGGGGACAGATACGCAGTATTTT
d_gene: TRBD1; j_gene: TRBJ1-4; abundance: NA; v_gene: TRBV7-8; CDR3aa: CASSPQTGAINEKLFF; CDR3nt: TGTGCCAGCAGCCCTCAGACAGGGGCGATTAATGAAAAACTGTTTTTT
d_gene: TRBD2; j_gene: TRBJ2-7; abundance: NA; v_gene: TRBV20-1; CDR3aa: CSVPPSGDYYEQYF; CDR3nt: TGCAGTGTTCCACCTAGCGGAGACTACTACGAGCAGTACTTC
d_gene: NA; j_gene: TRBJ2-3; abundance: NA; v_gene: TRBV20-1; CDR3aa: CSATKRVISTDTQYF; CDR3nt: TGCAGTGCTACAAAGCGGGTAATAAGCACAGATACGCAGTATTTT
d_gene: TRBD2; j_gene: TRBJ2-3; abundance: few; v_gene: TRBV28; CDR3aa: CASSSPGLAASTDTQYF; CDR3nt: TGTGCCAGCAGTTCGCCGGGACTAGCGGCTAGCACAGATACGCAGTATTTT
d_gene: TRBD1; j_gene: TRBJ1-2; abundance: NA; v_gene: TRBV9; CDR3aa: CASSVVSSPRQGLNYGYTF; CDR3nt: TGTGCCAGCAGCGTAGTTTCGAGCCCCAGACAGGGTTTGAACTATGGCTACACCTTC
d_gene: NA; j_gene: TRBJ2-7; abundance: few; v_gene: TRBV20-1; CDR3aa: CSATRQTGPYEQYF; CDR3nt: TGCAGTGCTACACGACAGACAGGCCCCTACGAGCAGTACTTC
d_gene: NA; j_gene: TRBJ2-3; abundance: NA; v_gene: TRBV29-1; CDR3aa: CGVVVGNTQYF; CDR3nt: TGCGGCGTCGTGGTTGGGAATACGCAGTATTTT
d_gene: TRBD1; j_gene: TRBJ2-3; abundance: few; v_gene: TRBV7-3; CDR3aa: CASSRTGDPDTQYF; CDR3nt: TGTGCCAGCAGCCGGACAGGGGACCCAGATACGCAGTATTTT
d_gene: NA; j_gene: TRBJ2-7; abundance: few; v_gene: TRBV29-1; CDR3aa: CSVDSNRAGEQYF; CDR3nt: TGCAGCGTTGATTCTAACAGGGCCGGCGAGCAGTACTTC
d_gene: TRBD2; j_gene: TRBJ2-5; abundance: NA; v_gene: TRBV29-1; CDR3aa: CSDLIVTSGGKETLYF; CDR3nt: TGCAGCGACTTGATAGTCACTAGCGGGGGCAAAGAGACCCTGTACTTC
d_gene: NA; j_gene: TRBJ2-1; abundance: NA; v_gene: TRBV28; CDR3aa: CASSFPRGQNSYNEQFF; CDR3nt: TGTGCCAGCAGCTTTCCGCGGGGACAGAACTCCTACAATGAGCAGTTCTTC
d_gene: TRBD2; j_gene: TRBJ2-1; abundance: once; v_gene: TRBV24-1; CDR3aa: CATSDQTSGTVYEQFF; CDR3nt: TGTGCCACCAGTGACCAAACTAGCGGGACAGTCTATGAGCAGTTCTTC
d_gene: NA; j_gene: TRBJ2-3; abundance: few; v_gene: TRBV27; CDR3aa: CASSYTSGSLITDTQYF; CDR3nt: TGTGCCAGCAGTTATACCTCCGGGTCCTTAATCACAGATACGCAGTATTTT
d_gene: TRBD1; j_gene: TRBJ2-7; abundance: few; v_gene: TRBV5-5; CDR3aa: CASSMPGQGYYEQYF; CDR3nt: TGTGCCAGCAGCATGCCGGGACAGGGATACTACGAGCAGTACTTC
d_gene: NA; j_gene: TRBJ2-1; abundance: NA; v_gene: TRBV7-2; CDR3aa: CASSQGVNEQFF; CDR3nt: TGTGCCAGCAGCCAAGGGGTTAATGAGCAGTTCTTC
d_gene: NA; j_gene: TRBJ2-3; abundance: NA; v_gene: TRBV20-1; CDR3aa: CSARTPDGLASDTQYF; CDR3nt: TGCAGTGCTAGAACTCCTGACGGGCTAGCGTCAGATACGCAGTATTTT
d_gene: TRBD1; j_gene: TRBJ2-2; abundance: NA; v_gene: TRBV5-1; CDR3aa: CASSEGQLANTGELFF; CDR3nt: TGCGCCAGCAGTGAGGGACAGCTCGCGAACACCGGGGAGCTGTTTTTT
d_gene: NA; j_gene: TRBJ2-1; abundance: NA; v_gene: TRBV10-3; CDR3aa: CAISEGDEQFF; CDR3nt: TGTGCCATCAGTGAGGGGGATGAGCAGTTCTTC
d_gene: NA; j_gene: TRBJ2-5; abundance: few; v_gene: TRBV7-2; CDR3aa: CASSLDRRQETQYF; CDR3nt: TGTGCCAGCAGCTTAGACCGCCGCCAAGAGACCCAGTACTTC
d_gene: TRBD2; j_gene: TRBJ2-7; abundance: few; v_gene: TRBV24-1; CDR3aa: CATSSGRISYEQYF; CDR3nt: TGTGCCACGAGTAGCGGGAGGATCTCCTACGAGCAGTACTTC
d_gene: NA; j_gene: TRBJ2-7; abundance: few; v_gene: TRBV27; CDR3aa: CASSPPGPISSYEQYF; CDR3nt: TGTGCCAGCAGTCCTCCGGGACCGATTAGCTCCTACGAGCAGTACTTC
d_gene: TRBD2; j_gene: TRBJ2-3; abundance: NA; v_gene: TRBV10-3; CDR3aa: CAISVTSASTDTQYF; CDR3nt: TGTGCCATCAGTGTGACTAGCGCTAGCACAGATACGCAGTATTTT
d_gene: TRBD2; j_gene: TRBJ2-1; abundance: NA; v_gene: TRBV6-5; CDR3aa: CASSYRASGRARFSEQFF; CDR3nt: TGTGCCAGCAGTTACAGGGCTAGCGGGAGGGCCAGGTTCTCTGAGCAGTTCTTC
d_gene: NA; j_gene: TRBJ2-7; abundance: NA; v_gene: TRBV4-1; CDR3aa: CASSQDAGSSYEQYF; CDR3nt: TGCGCCAGCAGCCAAGATGCAGGCAGCTCCTACGAGCAGTACTTC
d_gene: NA; j_gene: TRBJ1-2; abundance: few; v_gene: TRBV7-9; CDR3aa: CASSPSGGGYGYTF; CDR3nt: TGTGCCAGCAGCCCATCAGGCGGCGGCTATGGCTACACCTTC